This T cell receptor beta chain was identified in a study of Graves' ophthalmopathy and Graves' hyperthyroidism. This clonotype has at least ten counts. The J segment lost 5 bases and the V segment lost 3 bases, leaving 17 bases of the junction unmatched. Germline-derived CDR1 and CDR2 are MNHNS and SASEGT. The CDR3 loop spans 19 amino acids. A roughly 10 ml volume of fresh peripheral blood provided the PBMCs. RNA transcripts yielded amplified TCR beta CDR3 regions. Second-round multiplex PCR came after first-round RT-PCR with HTBI primers. TCRdb fed the multiplex PCR reads into MiXCR, producing one record per CDR3 protein. The table has over 500,000 distinct CDR3 sequences, approximately 21% seen once.

The specimen was peripheral blood. The clonotype originates from a young woman with stable Graves' hyperthyroidism. Some clones in this sample may be carry-over from other donors' samples. The J gene is TRBJ1-5, the V gene TRBV6-1; 9 bases fit TRBD1. The CDR3 region is CASSEGPTGGQGFYQPQHF. CDR3 bases: TGTGCCAGCAGTGAGGGACCAACCGGGGGACAGGGCTTTTATCAGCCCCAGCATTTT.